This section outlines one T cell receptor (beta chain) sequence together with its context. Its antigen is undetermined. This sample was included in a study of OX40 agonist ivuxolimab in advanced cancers. On the study more broadly: Patients assigned to dose escalation were diagnosed with hepatocellular carcinoma, melanoma, renal cell or head and neck cancer. Broader study findings: The CD4+ and CD8+ T cells in the blood had expanded clonally by week 6 at 0.1 to 3.0 mg/kg.

Between the trimmed V and J ends, which lost 2 bases and 4 bases, there was a span of 3 bases. The germline V gene has CDR1 KGHSH and CDR2 LQKENI. The CDR3 contains 12 residues. The timepoints at which blood was sampled were baseline, cycle 4 day 1, and cycle 7 day 1. Using immunoSEQ multiplex PCR, the repertoire was profiled, and TCRdb retains in-frame clones only, with some absent. The data contain 20,000 to 25,000 clones, 83% of them singletons. The rearrangement uses TRBV18 and TRBJ1-5; D is unresolved. Specimen: CD4+ or CD8+ T cells sorted from blood, collected in a trial of the OX40 agonist ivuxolimab. This sequence originates from an adult with an advanced solid tumor such as melanoma, head and neck, liver or kidney cancer. CDR3 coding DNA: TGTGCCAGCTCACCAGGGAATCAGCCCCAGCATTTT. Residues: CASSPGNQPQHF. The variable domain in full, completed from reference TRBV18 and TRBJ1-5, reads NAGVMQNPRHLVRRRGQEARLRCSPMKGHSHVYWYRQLPEEGLKFMVYLQKENIIDESGMPKERFSAEFPKEGPSILRIQQVVRGDSAAYFCASSPGNQPQHFGDGTRLSIL.